This T cell receptor (beta chain) derives from a study of PD-L1 blockade in urothelial cancer. The time point: peripheral blood 6 weeks after treatment start. Trimming took 1 base from V and 6 from J, leaving 14 bases between them. From germline, CDR1 is SGHRS and CDR2 YFSETQ. This CDR3 has 14 residues. The method was immunoSEQ multiplex PCR; TCRdb's version includes in-frame clones alone and lacks a portion of them. The data show about 43,000 clones, with under 90% seen just once and around 16% held by the top ten. The V and J genes are TRBV5-1 and TRBJ2-7; possible D gene TRBD2, 6 bases. The receptor's source is a man in his fifties or sixties with urothelial cancer. Sequencing used PBMCs, obtained around atezolizumab (anti-PD-L1) treatment. Written as DNA, the CDR3 is TGCGCCAGCAGCTTGACGGGAGTAAGGCCCGAGCAGTACTTC. Translated, it gives CASSLTGVRPEQYF.